The 2 T cell receptor beta chains below all came from one sample that was sequenced in a study of cytomegalovirus exposure and HLA in healthy donors (dated by TCRdb to about 2017). Library prep was done by the immunoSEQ multiplex PCR assay. The multiplex PCR relied on a mix of 60 forward primers for TCR Vbeta segments and 13 reverse primers for TCR Jbeta segments. The source is immuneACCESS, and TCRdb retained only in-frame sequences with V and J called. Part of the clones is not carried over; for the studies checked, unresolved V genes explain less than half of this, and the remainder is unexplained. Here the sample has about 240,000 clones; 81% occur a single time. The top ten constitute less than 8.5% of the sample. The sample comprised PBMCs. These receptor sequences come from a woman aged 55-69 years in good health and CMV-seropositive.

The chain is built from TRBV19 and TRBJ1-2; D is unclear. CDR3 length: 15 amino acids. Trimming cost V 5 bases and J 0 bases, with 13 bases left between them. The V gene's germline CDR1 is LNHDA and CDR2 SQIVND (reference sequence). CDR3 loop: CASSLGLNANYGYTF. The CDR3 DNA follows: TGTGCCAGTAGTCTCGGTCTCAACGCTAACTATGGCTACACCTTC.

The CDR3 sequence is CARRSSGSWADTQYF. The CDR3 nucleotides read TGTGCCAGACGATCTAGCGGGAGTTGGGCAGATACGCAGTATTTT. The chain recombines TRBV2 with TRBJ2-3; TRBD2 matches at 10 bases. The CDR3 is 15 residues long. The V segment lost 9 bases and the J segment 4 bases; nucleotides outside the gene matches: 10. Germline CDR1 SNHLY, CDR2 FYNNEI.